Here is one T cell receptor (beta chain) with its context. Antigen: not known. The germline V gene encodes CDR1 SQVTM and CDR2 ANQGSEA. The V and J ends lost 2 bases and 0 bases respectively, with 14 bases between them. This CDR3 contains 16 residues. The sample comes from a study of identical twins' blood T cells. Study findings and constraints: Each donor's most abundant TCRbeta clonotypes shared more CDR3 sequences with her twin than unrelated donors. Mainly, cloneset size products determined shared clonotypes, twins included. Shared environment remains a possible cause of twin similarity.

Via MiXCR, TCRdb re-called the 5' RACE reads, giving one row per CDR3 protein. The sample carries 350,000 to 400,000 distinct CDR3 sequences, about 28% recorded once. The J gene is TRBJ2-1, the V gene TRBV29-1; D is possibly TRBD1 or TRBD2 (5 bases each). The TCR originated in a woman aged 18 to 55 in good health. The sequencing input was PBMCs. The CDR3 spells CSVEKGAGSSYNEQFF. As DNA, the CDR3 is TGCAGCGTTGAAAAAGGAGCAGGGAGCTCCTACAATGAGCAGTTCTTC.